These 13 T cell receptor beta chains were sequenced from one sample in a study of blood T cell repertoires in COVID-19. Only in-frame clones appear in the TCRdb table, and some are missing; sequencing was by immunoSEQ multiplex PCR. Here the sample spans about 200,000 clones, 82% being singletons. Material: PBMCs or T cells enriched from blood (not recorded which). Receptor source: a woman between 55 and 75 years old with acute COVID-19.

V is TRBV11-3 and J is TRBJ2-2; 7 bases fit TRBD1. J gave up 2 bases and V 8 bases, and 5 bases lay outside the gene matches. CDR1 SGHNT and CDR2 YENEEA come from the germline V gene. This CDR3 has 14 residues. The CDR3 loop is CASRRDRNTGELFF. CDR3 bases: TGTGCCAGCCGCCGGGACAGAAACACCGGGGAGCTGTTTTTT.

At least ten counts were recorded for this clone. The V and J genes are TRBV29-1 and TRBJ2-1; TRBD1 might be the D (6 bases). Between the trimmed V and J ends, which lost 6 bases and 4 bases, there was a span of 13 bases. The germline V gene encodes CDR1 SQVTM and CDR2 ANQGSEA. This CDR3 comprises 13 residues. The chain's CDR3 is CSVASDSYNEQFF. For the CDR3, the DNA is TGCAGCGTCGCTTCGGACAGTTACAATGAGCAGTTCTTC.

CDR3 sequence: CASMEEPQETQYF. CDR3 in DNA: TGTGCCAGCATGGAGGAACCCCAAGAGACCCAGTACTTC. The V gene is TRBV27, the J gene TRBJ2-5, with TRBD2 as a possible D gene (5 bases). Germline V CDR1 and CDR2: MNHEY, SMNVEV (reference sequence). This CDR3 region has 13 residues. Between the trimmed V and J ends, which lost 7 bases and 1 base, there was a span of 10 bases.

V gene TRBV15 combines with J gene TRBJ1-1; no reliable D call. V was trimmed by 3 bases and J by 7 bases, leaving 12 bases between them. The CDR3 loop spans 13 amino acids. Germline values: CDR1 LNHNV, CDR2 YYDKDF (reference sequence). In nucleotides, the CDR3 is TGTGCCACCAGCAGCTCCTTAATAGTTGAAGCTTTCTTT. The encoded protein is CATSSSLIVEAFF.

The chain is built from TRBV12-5 and TRBJ2-1, with 7 bases aligning to TRBD1. CDR1 is LGHNT and CDR2 is FRNRAP in the germline V gene. V lost 6 bases, J lost 4 bases, and 6 bases stayed unmatched. The CDR3 covers 14 residues. The CDR3 DNA reads as TGTGCTAGTGGAGTACAGGGGAGTTACAATGAGCAGTTCTTC. Amino acid sequence: CASGVQGSYNEQFF.

The chain has TRBV2 and TRBJ2-3; 8 nucleotides align to TRBD2. In germline, CDR1 is SNHLY, CDR2 FYNNEI. This CDR3 spans 15 amino acids. V was clipped by 1 base and J by 4 bases; unmatched bases: 4. The CDR3 bases are TGTGCCAGCAGTGAAGGCGGGGGGCCGGCAGATACGCAGTATTTT. It encodes CASSEGGGPADTQYF.

V and J are TRBV19 and TRBJ2-6; 7 nucleotides match TRBD2. The CDR3 sequence is 21 residues long. V was clipped by 6 bases and J by 0 bases; unmatched bases: 20. Per the germline V gene, CDR1 is LNHDA and CDR2 is SQIVND (reference sequence). The CDR3 DNA reads TGTGCCAGTAGGGACGTCTCCTGGGGGGGACGGACTTTCTCTGGGGCCAACGTCCTGACTTTC. Protein sequence: CASRDVSWGGRTFSGANVLTF.

In nucleotides, the CDR3 is TGCGCCAGCAGCTTGGATAACAGGGCCCAAGAGACCCAGTACTTC. This codes for CASSLDNRAQETQYF. The J gene is TRBJ2-5, the V gene TRBV5-1; tentatively, D is TRBD1 (6 bases). The CDR3 loop spans 15 amino acids. CDR1 SGHRS and CDR2 YFSETQ come from the germline V gene. The V end was cut by 0 bases, the J end by 1 base, with 10 bases between.

This clone appeared once. The gene calls are TRBV24-1 and TRBJ1-2, with a possible D match to TRBD1 (5 bases). The CDR3 is 14 amino acids. V was shortened by 2 bases and J by 3 bases, with 9 bases between the two germline ends. CDR1 and CDR2 from the germline V gene are KGHDR and SFDVKD. CDR3 in amino acids: CATSDSDSYYGYTF. The CDR3 bases are TGTGCCACCAGTGATTCCGACAGCTACTATGGCTACACCTTC.

The CDR3 loop reads CASSLGGSDGYTF. CDR3 coding DNA: TGTGCCAGCAGCTTGGGAGGGAGCGATGGCTACACCTTC. V and J are TRBV5-6 and TRBJ1-2, with D unclear. The CDR3 totals 13 residues. V lost 0 bases, J lost 6 bases, and 9 bases lay in between. Germline V gene data show CDR1 as SGHDT and CDR2 as YYEEEE.

The chain links TRBV19 to TRBJ1-5, with TRBD1 matching 7 bases. CDR3 size: 15 residues. V lost 6 bases and J lost 5; bases outside the gene matches: 10. CDR1 is LNHDA, CDR2 SQIVND, per germline (reference sequence). CDR3 nucleotide sequence: TGTGCCAGTAGAGGGACAGTCGGGTGGGATCAGCCCCAGCATTTT. Encoded protein: CASRGTVGWDQPQHF.

The rearrangement uses TRBV6-5 and TRBJ1-6; D is ambiguous. Germline CDR1 and CDR2: MNHEY and SVGAGI. Trimming removed 7 bases from V and 6 bases from J, with 10 bases in between. The CDR3 contains 13 residues. This CDR3 is CASMREINSPLHF. CDR3 sequence (DNA): TGTGCCAGCATGCGGGAAATTAATTCACCCCTCCACTTT.

In this sample, this clone turned up a few times. The chain joins TRBV4-3 to TRBJ2-6, with no clear D. Trimming shortened V by 4 bases and J by 1 base, and 20 bases separated the two germline ends. Germline CDR1 LGHNA, CDR2 YSLEER. The CDR3 spans 19 residues. CDR3 bases: TGCGCCAGCAGCCCATTTCAGGTGGGCAACCCATCTGGGGCCAACGTCCTGACTTTC. Its protein is CASSPFQVGNPSGANVLTF.